This TCR beta chain was sequenced for a study of T cell responses to AZD1222 COVID-19 vaccine. There are 15 residues in the CDR3. Germline assignment: CDR1 SGHRS and CDR2 YFSETQ. Germline trimming cut 2 bases from V and 3 bases from J; bases unmatched to any gene: 7. In this sample, this clone turned up once. Sequencing was performed with immunoSEQ multiplex PCR; in TCRdb, only in-frame clones are kept and a portion is missing. In the table there are some 60,000 clones, 80% to 90% of which are singletons. The sequence derives from an adult who received the AZD1222 COVID-19 vaccine. The genes are TRBV5-1 and TRBJ1-1, with 7 bases aligning to TRBD1. The sequenced sample was peripheral blood, obtained 28 days after the second AZD1222 dose. CDR3: CASSFRQGGDTEAFF. The CDR3 DNA reads TGCGCCAGCAGCTTTAGACAGGGAGGCGACACTGAAGCTTTCTTT.